One sample yielded the 24 T cell receptor beta chains listed below, sequenced in a study of T cell responses to AZD1222 COVID-19 vaccine. Some clones are missing from TCRdb's copy, which holds only in-frame ones; the method was immunoSEQ multiplex PCR. The data contain more than 120,000 clones, around 91% of them singletons. Here the sequenced sample was peripheral blood, taken 28 days after the second AZD1222 dose. Receptor source: an adult who received the AZD1222 COVID-19 vaccine.

In its sample, this clone was seen once. This chain connects TRBV25-1 to TRBJ1-2; D unresolved. The CDR3 has 14 amino acids. In germline, CDR1 is MGHDK, CDR2 SYGVNS. Trimming pared 1 base from V and 2 bases from J, leaving 8 bases between. The DNA of the CDR3 is TGTGCCAGCAGTGAATTTCGGGGAAACTATGGCTACACCTTC. Translation: CASSEFRGNYGYTF.

A single count supports this clone. The chain is built from TRBV10-2 and TRBJ1-6; weak D call: TRBD1 (5 bases). Trimming took off 1 base at V and 0 bases at J, with 16 bases between the two ends. CDR3 size: 19 residues. The germline CDR1 and CDR2 sequences are WSHSY and SAAADI. The CDR3 here is CASSELPGRESSYNSPLHF. The CDR3, as DNA: TGCGCCAGCAGTGAGTTACCAGGGAGGGAGAGCTCCTATAATTCACCCCTCCACTTT.

V gene TRBV9 combines with J gene TRBJ2-4; a weak D match, TRBD1 (5 bases). Trimming took 0 bases from V and 3 from J, leaving 19 bases between them. Germline lookup yields CDR1 SGDLS and CDR2 YYNGEE. The CDR3 is 18 amino acids. The CDR3 sequence: CASSVANGQGRDKNIQYF. The CDR3 region has the DNA TGTGCCAGCAGCGTAGCTAATGGTCAGGGTAGGGACAAAAACATTCAGTACTTC.

The V and J genes are TRBV7-9 and TRBJ1-2, with TRBD1 identical over 8 bases. Trimming took 1 base from V and 4 from J; bases not matched to a gene: 5. This CDR3 is 15 amino acids long. Germline values: CDR1 SEHNR, CDR2 FQNEAQ (reference sequence). CDR3 sequence (DNA): TGTGCCAGCAGCTTAGGTAGACAGGGGCCCTATGGCTACACCTTC. Protein: CASSLGRQGPYGYTF.

The CDR3 region is CASSLAQGRGYTF. The CDR3 coding sequence is TGTGCCAGCAGCTTAGCGCAGGGTCGGGGCTACACCTTC. V usage is TRBV7-9 and J usage is TRBJ1-2; D perhaps matches TRBD1 (5 bases). Between the trimmed V and J ends, which lost 0 bases and 8 bases, there was a span of 10 bases. The CDR3 has 13 residues. The V gene's germline CDR1 is SEHNR and CDR2 FQNEAQ (reference sequence).

The chain joins TRBV18 to TRBJ1-3, with 7 positions matching TRBD1. V shed 5 bases and J 1 base; nucleotides not matched to a gene: 5. Germline assignment: CDR1 KGHSH and CDR2 LQKENI. The CDR3 is made up of 15 amino acids. The CDR3 here is CASSATGVSGNTIYF. In nucleotides, the CDR3 is TGTGCCAGCTCAGCTACAGGGGTTTCTGGAAACACCATATATTTT. Filled out from reference TRBV18 and TRBJ1-3, the complete variable domain reads NAGVMQNPRHLVRRRGQEARLRCSPMKGHSHVYWYRQLPEEGLKFMVYLQKENIIDESGMPKERFSAEFPKEGPSILRIQQVVRGDSAAYFCASSATGVSGNTIYFGEGSWLTVV.

This chain joins TRBV7-3 and TRBJ1-1, with TRBD1 identical over 8 bases. The ends lost 3 bases at V and 10 bases at J; junction bases unmatched: 4. CDR1 is SGHTA and CDR2 is FQGTGA in the germline V gene. CDR3 size: 12 residues. The CDR3 here is CASSFAGQGAFF. The CDR3 nucleotides read TGTGCCAGCAGCTTTGCCGGACAGGGAGCTTTCTTT.

In the case of this clone: The sample has other DNA sequences that encode this CDR3 too. The genes are TRBV9 and TRBJ1-3, with D possibly matching TRBD1 (5 bases). The V gene's germline CDR1 is SGDLS and CDR2 YYNGEE. CDR3 size: 14 residues. V lost 2 bases to trimming and J lost 4 bases, with 10 bases between them. CDR3 residues: CASSVGTAGNTIYF. CDR3 sequence (DNA): TGTGCCAGCAGCGTTGGGACCGCCGGAAACACCATATATTTT.

The chain recombines TRBV6-5 with TRBJ1-2; D is perhaps TRBD1 (5 bases). The germline V gene has CDR1 MNHEY and CDR2 SVGAGI. V was shortened by 5 bases and J by 7 bases, with 11 bases between the two germline ends. The CDR3 runs 12 residues. CDR3 region: CASSRDSGGYTF. The CDR3 DNA follows: TGTGCCAGCAGTAGGGACTCTGGTGGCTACACCTTC.

In this sample, this clone turned up a few times. The rearrangement links TRBV13 to TRBJ1-3; D is uncertain. V lost 6 bases to trimming and J lost 0 bases, with 12 bases between them. This CDR3 region has 15 residues. Germline CDR1 PRHDT, CDR2 FYEKMQ (reference sequence). The chain's CDR3 is CASSLDVSSGNTIYF. The DNA for the CDR3 is TGTGCCAGCAGTCTGGACGTAAGCTCTGGAAACACCATATATTTT.

The chain couples TRBV6-2 or TRBV6-3 to TRBJ1-6; D not resolved. V was pared by 4 bases and J by 7 bases, with 11 bases between. CDR3 size: 14 residues. The germline V gene has CDR1 MNHEY and CDR2 SVGEGT. CDR3 in amino acids: CASSFWTANSPLHF. The CDR3 bases are TGTGCCAGCAGTTTTTGGACGGCAAATTCACCCCTCCACTTT.

This chain connects TRBV5-1 to TRBJ2-2; D gene ambiguous. V lost 6 bases, J lost 2 bases, and 14 bases lay in between. The CDR3 totals 15 residues. Per the germline V gene, CDR1 is SGHRS and CDR2 is YFSETQ. The DNA of the CDR3 is TGCGCCAGCACCCCCGGCACTACCAACACCGGGGAGCTGTTTTTT. Amino acid sequence: CASTPGTTNTGELFF.

The rearrangement links TRBV28 to TRBJ2-7, with 7 bases identical to TRBD1. The V gene's germline CDR1 is MDHEN and CDR2 SYDVKM. V trimming: 5 bases; J trimming: 3 bases; junction bases outside the gene matches: 7. The CDR3 has 14 residues. CDR3 region: CASSGGQILYEQYV. The CDR3 nucleotides are TGTGCCAGCAGTGGGGGACAGATACTCTACGAGCAGTACGTC.

The V call is TRBV5-1, the J call TRBJ2-7; 9 bases map to TRBD2. The V segment lost 7 bases and the J segment 2 bases; nucleotides outside the gene matches: 4. The CDR3 length is 13 residues. Germline CDR1 reads SGHRS; CDR2 reads YFSETQ. The chain's CDR3 is CASSTSGTYEQYF. CDR3 nucleotide sequence: TGCGCCAGCTCGACTAGCGGCACCTACGAGCAGTACTTC.

This chain joins TRBV7-9 and TRBJ2-3; the match to TRBD2 covers 7 bases. Germline CDR1 SEHNR, CDR2 FQNEAQ (reference sequence). CDR3 length: 14 amino acids. The junction had 4 bases not matched to a gene; V was cut back by 5 bases and J by 2 bases. The CDR3 DNA reads TGTGCCAGCAGCCCTGGACTAGACACAGATACGCAGTATTTT. Translating gives CASSPGLDTDTQYF.

The CDR3 coding sequence is TGTGCCAGCAGCTTGGGGAAGCGGGAAGAGACAGATACGCAGTATTTT. This sequence encodes CASSLGKREETDTQYF. The V gene is TRBV11-3, the J gene TRBJ2-3, with TRBD2 matching 7 bases. Germline assignment: CDR1 SGHNT and CDR2 YENEEA. The junction had 9 bases not matched to a gene; V was cut back by 3 bases and J by 3 bases. The CDR3 loop spans 16 amino acids.

This clone was picked up one time. V is TRBV7-6 and J is TRBJ2-2; 7 bases match TRBD1. This CDR3 has 16 amino acids. J gave up 1 base and V 8 bases, and 10 bases lay outside the gene matches. Per the germline V gene, CDR1 is SGHVS and CDR2 is FNYEAQ. CDR3 sequence (DNA): TGTGCCAGCCGGACCGGGACAGAAATGAACACCGGGGAGCTGTTTTTT. It codes for CASRTGTEMNTGELFF.

V and J are TRBV4-1 and TRBJ1-2; the D gene is possibly TRBD1 (5 bases). The V and J ends lost 0 bases and 0 bases respectively, with 17 bases between them. The CDR3 is 18 residues long. Per the germline V gene, CDR1 is MGHRA and CDR2 is YSYEKL. CDR3 sequence: CASSQDGVVGEANYGYTF. CDR3 sequence (DNA): TGCGCCAGCAGCCAAGACGGGGTGGTGGGGGAAGCTAACTATGGCTACACCTTC.

This clone was seen a single time. The V call is TRBV6-1, the J call TRBJ2-1, with D hard to call. Germline V gene lookup returns CDR1 MNHNS and CDR2 SASEGT. The length of the CDR3 is 14 residues. V gave up 3 bases and J gave up 4 bases, with 10 bases separating them. CDR3 residues: CASSERPTYNEQFF. In DNA form, the CDR3 reads TGTGCCAGCAGTGAGCGACCTACTTACAATGAGCAGTTCTTC.

The V and J genes are TRBV20-1 and TRBJ2-7; D is ambiguous. Germline lookup yields CDR1 DFQATT and CDR2 SNEGSKA (reference sequence). V was clipped by 2 bases and J by 6 bases, with 8 bases between them. There are 11 residues in the CDR3. The CDR3 sequence is CSARMSVEQYF. CDR3 sequence (DNA): TGCAGTGCTAGAATGTCCGTCGAGCAGTACTTC.

The chain combines TRBV5-1 with TRBJ2-2; D not certain. Trimming removed 0 bases at V and 0 bases at J, with 3 bases between. The CDR3 loop spans 14 amino acids. Germline lookup yields CDR1 SGHRS and CDR2 YFSETQ. Written as DNA, the CDR3 is TGCGCCAGCAGCTTGGGCACGAACACCGGGGAGCTGTTTTTT. It translates to CASSLGTNTGELFF.

V and J are TRBV6-5 and TRBJ2-2; 8 bases are a match to TRBD1. CDR3 length: 14 residues. CDR1 is MNHEY, CDR2 SVGAGI, per germline. The junction had 6 bases not matched to a gene; V was cut back by 5 bases and J by 7 bases. The CDR3 region is CASSLTGESGELFF. CDR3 nucleotide sequence: TGTGCCAGCAGTCTGACAGGGGAGAGCGGGGAGCTGTTTTTT.

The chain uses TRBV7-2 and TRBJ2-2, with TRBD1 identical over 9 bases. The CDR3 extends over 15 amino acids. Trimming at V came to 2 bases and at J to 3 bases, leaving 1 base not matched to a gene. Germline V gene data show CDR1 as SGHTA and CDR2 as FQGNSA. This chain's CDR3 is CASSLRDRDTGELFF. For the CDR3, the DNA is TGTGCCAGCAGCTTAAGGGACAGGGACACCGGGGAGCTGTTTTTT.

V usage is TRBV6-5 and J usage is TRBJ2-7; TRBD2 aligns across 11 bases. The V gene end was trimmed by 2 bases and the J gene end by 0 bases; junction bases not matched to a gene: 3. Germline CDR1 reads MNHEY; CDR2 reads SVGAGI. The CDR3 extends over 16 amino acids. CDR3 in amino acids: CASSYASGGSSYEQYF. CDR3 sequence (DNA): TGTGCCAGCAGTTACGCTAGCGGGGGGAGCTCCTACGAGCAGTACTTC.